The T cell receptor (beta chain) under discussion was sequenced for a study of tumor-infiltrating lymphocytes in primary liver carcinoma. Study-wide points: Overlap in tumor-adjacent and tumor-blood pairs fell below that of tumor region pairs. Tumors had a significantly higher top-250-clone fraction than blood (p = 0.039). It was observed that only about 7-24% of the top clones appeared in every one of the five tumor regions.

A remark on this clonotype: Its target is unknown. One base away lies a much larger clone, so this may be a sequencing read error.

Investigators took RNA and DNA out together from approximately 22-30 mg of unsorted bulk tissue. None of the patients had received treatment, and all had chronic HBV infection. Constant-region priming of about 0.5 ug total RNA yielded TCR beta cDNA. It was through three nested multiplex PCR rounds of slightly modified ARM-PCR that TCR beta libraries arose. The study ran its first two PCR rounds for roughly 10 cycles each, using TRBV1-TRBV30 forward primers and a C-beta reverse primer. TCRdb independently ran MiXCR on the multiplex PCR reads; one entry per CDR3 protein. The sample holds about 100,000 distinct CDR3 sequences, almost 70% seen once. CDR1 SEHNR and CDR2 FQNEAQ come from the germline V gene (reference sequence). CDR3 length: 15 amino acids. The V end lost 5 bases, the J end lost 5 bases, and 15 bases lay between the germline ends.

The sample was liver tumor tissue from sampling region 5. The subset: tumor region T5, tumor centre. V usage is TRBV7-9 and J usage is TRBJ1-4; D ambiguous. This clonotype was obtained from a woman aged 55-70 years with primary liver carcinoma and hepatitis B virus infection. This CDR3 is CASSPLAEGNEKLFF. CDR3 nucleotide sequence: TGTGCCAGCAGCCCCCTGGCAGAGGGAAATGAAAAACTGTTTTTT.